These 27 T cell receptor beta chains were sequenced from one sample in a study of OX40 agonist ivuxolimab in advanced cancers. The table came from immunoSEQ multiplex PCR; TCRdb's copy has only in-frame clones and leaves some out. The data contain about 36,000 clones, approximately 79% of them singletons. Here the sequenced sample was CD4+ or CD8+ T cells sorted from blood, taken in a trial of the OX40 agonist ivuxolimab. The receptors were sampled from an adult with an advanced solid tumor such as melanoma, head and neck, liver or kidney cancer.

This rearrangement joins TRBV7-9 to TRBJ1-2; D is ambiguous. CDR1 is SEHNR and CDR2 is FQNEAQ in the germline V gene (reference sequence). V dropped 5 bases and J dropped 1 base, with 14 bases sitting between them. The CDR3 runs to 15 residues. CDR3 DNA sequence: TGTGCCAGCAGCGTGACCGGGTCCCATAACTATGGCTACACCTTC. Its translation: CASSVTGSHNYGYTF. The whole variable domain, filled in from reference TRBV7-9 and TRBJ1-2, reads DTGVSQNPRHKITKRGQNVTFRCDPISEHNRLYWYRQTLGQGPEFLTYFQNEAQLEKSRLLSDRFSAERPKGSFSTLEIQRTEQGDSAMYLCASSVTGSHNYGYTFGSGTRLTVV.

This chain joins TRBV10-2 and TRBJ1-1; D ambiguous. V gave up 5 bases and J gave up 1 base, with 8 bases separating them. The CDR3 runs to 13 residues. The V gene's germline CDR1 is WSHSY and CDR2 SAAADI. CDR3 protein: CASSSRSNTEAFF. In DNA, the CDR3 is TGCGCCAGCAGTAGTCGTTCGAACACTGAAGCTTTCTTT.

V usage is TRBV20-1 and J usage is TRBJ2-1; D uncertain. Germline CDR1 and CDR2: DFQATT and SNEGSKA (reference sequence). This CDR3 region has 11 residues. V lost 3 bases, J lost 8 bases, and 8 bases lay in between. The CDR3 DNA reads TGCAGTGCTAGGGACGGGCATGAGCAGTTCTTC. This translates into CSARDGHEQFF.

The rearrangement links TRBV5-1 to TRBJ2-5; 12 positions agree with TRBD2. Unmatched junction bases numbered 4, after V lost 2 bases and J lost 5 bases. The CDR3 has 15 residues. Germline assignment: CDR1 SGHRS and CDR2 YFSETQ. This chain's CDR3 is CASSFLAGGLETQYF. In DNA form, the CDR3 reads TGCGCCAGCAGCTTTCTAGCGGGGGGGTTGGAGACCCAGTACTTC.

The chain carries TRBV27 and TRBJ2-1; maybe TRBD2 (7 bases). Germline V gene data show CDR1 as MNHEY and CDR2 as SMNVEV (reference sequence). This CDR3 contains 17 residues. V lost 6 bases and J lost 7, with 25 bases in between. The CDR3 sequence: CASRSNPGGHLRNEQFF. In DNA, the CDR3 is TGTGCCAGCAGAAGCAACCCGGGGGGCCATCTTCGGAATGAGCAGTTCTTC.

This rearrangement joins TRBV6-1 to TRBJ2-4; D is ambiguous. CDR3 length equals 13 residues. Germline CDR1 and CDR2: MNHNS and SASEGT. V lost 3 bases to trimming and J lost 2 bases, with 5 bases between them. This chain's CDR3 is CASSDDPKNIQYF. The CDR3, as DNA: TGTGCCAGCAGTGATGACCCCAAAAACATTCAGTACTTC.

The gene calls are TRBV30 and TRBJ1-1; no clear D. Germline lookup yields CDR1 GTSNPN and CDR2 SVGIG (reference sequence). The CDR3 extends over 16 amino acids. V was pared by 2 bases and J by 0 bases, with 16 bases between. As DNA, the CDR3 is TGTGCCTGGAGTCGCGGGGTAGGGCTTATGAACACTGAAGCTTTCTTT. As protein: CAWSRGVGLMNTEAFF.

The CDR3: CASSPGQMNTEAFF. The CDR3 region has the DNA TGTGCCAGCAGCCCGGGACAGATGAACACTGAAGCTTTCTTT. The chain carries TRBV6-1 and TRBJ1-1, with TRBD1 matching 7 bases. This CDR3 spans 14 amino acids. Germline values: CDR1 MNHNS, CDR2 SASEGT. V lost 6 bases to trimming and J lost 0 bases; unmatched junction nucleotides: 4.

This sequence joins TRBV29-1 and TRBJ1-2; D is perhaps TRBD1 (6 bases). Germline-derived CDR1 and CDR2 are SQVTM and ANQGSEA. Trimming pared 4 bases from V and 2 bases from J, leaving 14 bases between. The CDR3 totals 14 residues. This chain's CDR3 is CSVVQGLVNYGYTF. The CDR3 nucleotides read TGCAGCGTTGTACAGGGTTTAGTGAACTATGGCTACACCTTC.

CDR3 sequence (DNA): TGTGCCAGCAGTTCCCAAATGGGGGGGGGCCAGCCCCAGCATTTT. Its translation is CASSSQMGGGQPQHF. The chain uses TRBV2 and TRBJ1-5; D possibly corresponds to TRBD1 (6 bases). Germline V CDR1 and CDR2: SNHLY, FYNNEI. Trimming shortened V by 5 bases and J by 7 bases, and 18 bases separated the two germline ends. This CDR3 comprises 15 residues.

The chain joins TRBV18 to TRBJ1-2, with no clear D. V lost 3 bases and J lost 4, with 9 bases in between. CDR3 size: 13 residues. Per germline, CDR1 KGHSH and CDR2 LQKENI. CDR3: CASSPDTGYGYTF. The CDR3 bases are TGTGCCAGCTCACCTGACACTGGCTATGGCTACACCTTC.

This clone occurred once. The CDR3 region has the DNA TGTGCCTGGAGTGTACTTTCAGGAATCTCGTATGGCTACACCTTC. Translating gives CAWSVLSGISYGYTF. V is TRBV30 and J is TRBJ1-2; D is unclear. V was clipped by 0 bases and J by 5 bases, with 16 bases between them. The CDR3 is 15 residues long. Germline-derived CDR1 and CDR2 are GTSNPN and SVGIG (reference sequence).

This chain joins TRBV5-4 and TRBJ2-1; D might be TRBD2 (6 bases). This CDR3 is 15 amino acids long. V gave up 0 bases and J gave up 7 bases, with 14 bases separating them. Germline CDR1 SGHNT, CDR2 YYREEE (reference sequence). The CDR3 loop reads CASSLGVVRGNEQFF. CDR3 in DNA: TGTGCCAGCAGCTTGGGAGTGGTGCGGGGAAATGAGCAGTTCTTC.

The DNA of the CDR3 is TGTGCCAGCAGCTTCACTGCACAAGGGGAGCTGTTTTTT. Amino acids: CASSFTAQGELFF. The V call is TRBV7-9, the J call TRBJ2-2; D is ambiguous. The CDR3 extends over 13 amino acids. Germline CDR1 reads SEHNR; CDR2 reads FQNEAQ (reference sequence). Trimming shortened V by 3 bases and J by 8 bases, and 10 bases separated the two germline ends.

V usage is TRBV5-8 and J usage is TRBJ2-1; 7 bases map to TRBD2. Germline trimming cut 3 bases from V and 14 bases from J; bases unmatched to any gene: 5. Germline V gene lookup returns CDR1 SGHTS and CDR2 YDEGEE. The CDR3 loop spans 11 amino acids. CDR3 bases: TGTGCCAGCAGCTCCTCGGGAGGAAAGTTCTTC. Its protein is CASSSSGGKFF. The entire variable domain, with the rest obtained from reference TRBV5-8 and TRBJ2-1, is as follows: EAGVTQSPTHLIKTRGQQATLRCSPISGHTSVYWYQQALGLGLQFLLWYDEGEERNRGNFPPRFSGRQFPNYSSELNVNALELEDSALYLCASSSSGGKFFGPGTRLTVL.

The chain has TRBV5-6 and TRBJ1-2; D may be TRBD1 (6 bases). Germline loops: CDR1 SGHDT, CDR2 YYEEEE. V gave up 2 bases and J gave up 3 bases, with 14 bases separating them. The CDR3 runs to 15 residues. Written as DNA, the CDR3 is TGTGCCAGCAGCTTCCAACAGGGAACCCACTATGGCTACACCTTC. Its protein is CASSFQQGTHYGYTF.

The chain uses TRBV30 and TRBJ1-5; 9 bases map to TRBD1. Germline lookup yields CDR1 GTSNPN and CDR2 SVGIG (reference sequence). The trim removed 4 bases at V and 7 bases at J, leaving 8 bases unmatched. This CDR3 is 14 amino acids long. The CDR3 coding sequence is TGTGCCTGGACGCCGGGACAGGGCTGGCAGCCCCAGCATTTT. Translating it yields CAWTPGQGWQPQHF.

In nucleotides, the CDR3 is TGTGCCAGCAGTGCGAGGCAGTTCTATGGCTACACCTTC. This gives the protein CASSARQFYGYTF. The V and J genes are TRBV2 and TRBJ1-2; D gene unclear. The ends were cut back, 4 bases at V and 4 bases at J, with 10 bases in the middle. The CDR3 is 13 residues long. The V gene's germline CDR1 is SNHLY and CDR2 FYNNEI. The complete variable domain, with remaining parts taken from reference TRBV2 and TRBJ1-2, reads EPEVTQTPSHQVTQMGQEVILRCVPISNHLYFYWYRQILGQKVEFLVSFYNNEISEKSEIFDDQFSVERPDGSNFTLKIRSTKLEDSAMYFCASSARQFYGYTFGSGTRLTVV.

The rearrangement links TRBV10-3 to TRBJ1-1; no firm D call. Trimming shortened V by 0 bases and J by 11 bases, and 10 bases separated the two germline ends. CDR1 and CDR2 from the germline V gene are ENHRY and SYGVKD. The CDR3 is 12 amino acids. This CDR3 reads CAISESEFGAFF. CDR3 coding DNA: TGTGCCATCAGTGAGTCAGAATTTGGGGCTTTCTTT.

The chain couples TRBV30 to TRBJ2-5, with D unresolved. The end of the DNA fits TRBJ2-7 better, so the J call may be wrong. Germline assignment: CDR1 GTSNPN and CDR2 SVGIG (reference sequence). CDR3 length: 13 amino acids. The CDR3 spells CAWSVGPSYEQYF. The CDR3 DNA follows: TGTGCCTGGAGTGTCGGGCCATCCTACGAGCAGTACTTC.

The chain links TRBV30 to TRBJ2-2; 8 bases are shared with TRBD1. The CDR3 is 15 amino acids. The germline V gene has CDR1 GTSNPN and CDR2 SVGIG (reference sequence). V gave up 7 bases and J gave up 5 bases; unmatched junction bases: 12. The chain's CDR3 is CASTSRDRRTGELFF. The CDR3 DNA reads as TGTGCCTCCACCTCCCGGGACAGGAGGACCGGGGAGCTGTTTTTT.

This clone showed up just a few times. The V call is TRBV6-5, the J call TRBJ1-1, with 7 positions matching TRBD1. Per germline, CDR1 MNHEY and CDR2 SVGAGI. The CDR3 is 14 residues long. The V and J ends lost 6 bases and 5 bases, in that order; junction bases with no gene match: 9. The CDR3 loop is CASRTTGVGTEAFF. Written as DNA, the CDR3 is TGTGCCAGCAGGACCACAGGGGTGGGGACTGAAGCTTTCTTT.

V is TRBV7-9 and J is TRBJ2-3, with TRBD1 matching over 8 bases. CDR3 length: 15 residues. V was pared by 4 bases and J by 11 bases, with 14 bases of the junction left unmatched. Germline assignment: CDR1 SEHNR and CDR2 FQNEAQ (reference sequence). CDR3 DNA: TGTGCCAGCAGCTCCCGGGACAGGTTGATTCGTGTGCAGTATTTT. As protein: CASSSRDRLIRVQYF. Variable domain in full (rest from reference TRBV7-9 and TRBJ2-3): DTGVSQNPRHKITKRGQNVTFRCDPISEHNRLYWYRQTLGQGPEFLTYFQNEAQLEKSRLLSDRFSAERPKGSFSTLEIQRTEQGDSAMYLCASSSRDRLIRVQYFGPGTRLTVL.

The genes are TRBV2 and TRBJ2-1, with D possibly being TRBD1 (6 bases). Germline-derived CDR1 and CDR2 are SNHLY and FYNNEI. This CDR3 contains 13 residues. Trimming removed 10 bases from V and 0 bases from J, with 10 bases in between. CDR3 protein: CATQGISYNEQFF. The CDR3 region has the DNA TGTGCCACACAGGGTATCTCCTACAATGAGCAGTTCTTC.

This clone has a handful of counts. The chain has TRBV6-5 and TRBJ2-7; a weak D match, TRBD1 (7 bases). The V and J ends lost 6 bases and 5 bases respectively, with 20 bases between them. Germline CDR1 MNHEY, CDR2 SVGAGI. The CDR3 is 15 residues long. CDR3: CASSPGGQGGHEQYF. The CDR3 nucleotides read TGTGCCAGCAGCCCTGGGGGGCAGGGGGGACACGAGCAGTACTTC.

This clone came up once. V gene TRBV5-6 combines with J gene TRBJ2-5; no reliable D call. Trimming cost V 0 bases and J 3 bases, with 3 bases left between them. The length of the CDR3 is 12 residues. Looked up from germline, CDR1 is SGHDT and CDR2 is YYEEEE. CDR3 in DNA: TGTGCCAGCAGCTTGGTCAAAGAGACCCAGTACTTC. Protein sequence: CASSLVKETQYF.

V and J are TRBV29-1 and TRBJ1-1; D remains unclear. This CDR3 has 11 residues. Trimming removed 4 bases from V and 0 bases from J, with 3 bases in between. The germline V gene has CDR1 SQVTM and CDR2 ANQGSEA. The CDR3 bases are TGCAGCGTTGTTATGAACACTGAAGCTTTCTTT. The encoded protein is CSVVMNTEAFF.